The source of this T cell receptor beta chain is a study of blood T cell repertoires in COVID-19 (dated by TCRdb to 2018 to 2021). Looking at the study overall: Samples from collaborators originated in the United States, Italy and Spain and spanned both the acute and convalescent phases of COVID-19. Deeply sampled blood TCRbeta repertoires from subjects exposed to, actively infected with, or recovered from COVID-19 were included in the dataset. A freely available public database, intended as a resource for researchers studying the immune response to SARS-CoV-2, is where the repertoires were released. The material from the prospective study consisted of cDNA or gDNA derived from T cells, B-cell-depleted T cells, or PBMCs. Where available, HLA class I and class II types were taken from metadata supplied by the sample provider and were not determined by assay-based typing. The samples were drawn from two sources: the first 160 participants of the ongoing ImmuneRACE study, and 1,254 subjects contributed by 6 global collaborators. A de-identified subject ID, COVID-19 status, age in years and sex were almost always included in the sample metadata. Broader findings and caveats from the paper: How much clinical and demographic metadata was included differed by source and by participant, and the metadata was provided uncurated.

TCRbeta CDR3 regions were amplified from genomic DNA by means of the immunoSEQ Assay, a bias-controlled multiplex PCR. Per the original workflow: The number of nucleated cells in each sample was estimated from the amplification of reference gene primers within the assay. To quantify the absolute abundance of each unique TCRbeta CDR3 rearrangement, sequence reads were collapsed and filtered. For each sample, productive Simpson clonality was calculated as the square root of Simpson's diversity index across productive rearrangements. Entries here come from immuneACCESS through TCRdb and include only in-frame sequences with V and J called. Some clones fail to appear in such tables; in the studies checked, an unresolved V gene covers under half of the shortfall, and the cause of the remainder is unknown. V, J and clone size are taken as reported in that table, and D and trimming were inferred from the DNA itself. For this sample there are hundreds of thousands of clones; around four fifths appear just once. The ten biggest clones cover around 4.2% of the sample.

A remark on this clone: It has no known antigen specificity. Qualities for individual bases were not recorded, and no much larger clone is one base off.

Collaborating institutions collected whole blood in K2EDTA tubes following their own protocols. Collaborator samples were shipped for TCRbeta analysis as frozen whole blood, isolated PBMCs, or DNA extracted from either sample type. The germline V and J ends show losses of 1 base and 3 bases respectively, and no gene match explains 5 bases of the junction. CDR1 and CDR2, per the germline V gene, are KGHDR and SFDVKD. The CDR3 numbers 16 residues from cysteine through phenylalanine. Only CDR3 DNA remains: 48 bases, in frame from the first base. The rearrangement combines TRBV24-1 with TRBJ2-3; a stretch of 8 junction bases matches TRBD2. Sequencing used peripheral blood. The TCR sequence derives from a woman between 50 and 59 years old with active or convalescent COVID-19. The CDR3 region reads CATSDFPREGTDTQYF. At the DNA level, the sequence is TGTGCCACCAGTGATTTCCCCCGGGAGGGTACAGATACGCAGTATTTT.